These T cell receptor beta chains were read from a single sample in a study of T cell responses to AZD1222 COVID-19 vaccine. The data were produced by immunoSEQ multiplex PCR, yet TCRdb's version contains in-frame clones alone and is incomplete. In the table there are more than 150,000 clones, just over 90% of which are singletons. Source: peripheral blood, taken on day 0 of AZD1222 vaccination. All receptors derive from an adult in good health. CDR3s include the opening cysteine and the closing phenylalanine or tryptophan. D genes are given only for firm matches. Rows may omit the clone size; those that give it use once, few, many or a size class.

>TRBJ2-7|.|TRBV4-1|.
TGCGCCAGCAGCCTCGTCGGGACGAGGGGTCTGGGGGAGCAGTACTTC
CASSLVGTRGLGEQYF
>TRBJ2-2|.|TRBV6-5|once
TGTGCCAGTTGTCAAGACAACCGAAACACCGGGGAGCTGTTTTTT
CASCQDNRNTGELFF
>TRBJ2-7|.|TRBV7-9|.
TGTGCCAGCAGCCACACGACGGGTGCCTACGAGCAGTACTTC
CASSHTTGAYEQYF
>TRBJ2-2|.|TRBV27|.
TGTGCCAGCAGTTTAACCCGCGGGGCCGGGGAGCTGTTTTTT
CASSLTRGAGELFF
>TRBJ2-1|TRBD2|TRBV7-3|.
TGTGCCAGCAGCCATTCGAGGGCTAGCGGGAGGGCCGATTCCCGCAATGAGCAGTTCTTC
CASSHSRASGRADSRNEQFF
>TRBJ2-7|.|TRBV7-2|.
TGTGCCAGCAGCTTTCCTTTATTCGAGACCAACCCCTACGAGCAGTACTTC
CASSFPLFETNPYEQYF
>TRBJ1-2|.|TRBV9|.
TGTGCCAGCAGCGCCCGGGAGGGTGGCTACACCTTC
CASSAREGGYTF
>TRBJ1-1|.|TRBV6-5|.
TGTGCCAGCAGGCCCCCGTTCCGGGATAACACTGAAGCTTTCTTT
CASRPPFRDNTEAFF
>TRBJ2-5|.|TRBV19|.
TGTGCCAGTACCAGCTCGACAGGTATAGAGACCCAGTACTTC
CASTSSTGIETQYF
>TRBJ2-1|.|TRBV12-3/TRBV12-4|.
TGTGCCAGCAGTTTGGGGGGATATGAGCAGTTCTTC
CASSLGGYEQFF
>TRBJ1-6|TRBD1|TRBV12-3/TRBV12-4|once
TGTGCCAGCAGTAGACAGGGTAATTCACCCCTCCACTTT
CASSRQGNSPLHF
>TRBJ1-4|.|TRBV28|.
TGTGCCAGCAGTTCCGTTGGGGGCGCGGCGACTAATGAAAAACTGTTTTTT
CASSSVGGAATNEKLFF
>TRBJ2-7|.|TRBV15|.
TGTGCCACCAGCGACTCCCGGGGGATCGGCTACGAGCAGTACTTC
CATSDSRGIGYEQYF
>TRBJ2-5|.|TRBV9|.
TGTGCCAGCAGCGGGACAGACCAAGAGACCCAGTACTTC
CASSGTDQETQYF
>TRBJ1-1|.|TRBV12-3/TRBV12-4|.
TGTGCCAGCAGTCAGGGCCCCGACGCTGAAGCTTTCTTT
CASSQGPDAEAFF
>TRBJ1-1|.|TRBV19|.
TGTGCCAGTAGTAATGGGGCACGGAGGAACACTGAAGCTTTCTTT
CASSNGARRNTEAFF
>TRBJ2-3|.|TRBV19|.
TGTGCCAGTAGGTTTCCGGACCGCACAGATACGCAGTATTTT
CASRFPDRTDTQYF
>TRBJ2-7|TRBD1|TRBV11-2|.
TGTGCCAGCAGCTTAGAGTGGACAGGGGCCCACGAGCAGTACTTC
CASSLEWTGAHEQYF
>TRBJ2-5|TRBD2|TRBV19|.
TGTGCCAGTAGTGGGGCTAGCGGGGGGGAGGAGACCCAGTACTTC
CASSGASGGEETQYF
>TRBJ1-2|.|TRBV19|.
TGTGCCAGTGAACTGAGGGGGTCGTTCAGGGGCTACACCTTC
CASELRGSFRGYTF
>TRBJ1-2|.|TRBV6-5|.
TGTGCCAGCAGGGGCCAGAACTATGGCTACACCTTC
CASRGQNYGYTF
>TRBJ2-5|.|TRBV2|.
TGTGCCAGCAGTGTGTCGGGAGTTCGGCAAGAGACCCAGTACTTC
CASSVSGVRQETQYF
>TRBJ1-2|.|TRBV27|.
TGTGCCAGCAGTACTCGACAGAACTATGGCTACACCTTC
CASSTRQNYGYTF
>TRBJ1-1|.|TRBV7-9|.
TGTGCCAGCACCGGGGGAACTGAAGCTTTCTTT
CASTGGTEAFF
>TRBJ2-7|.|TRBV28|.
TGTGCCAGCAGTCCGCCTGGACGGGACGAGCAGTACTTC
CASSPPGRDEQYF
>TRBJ1-6|.|TRBV11-1|.
TGTGCCAGCAGCCTTACGGACTGGGATTCACCCCTCCACTTT
CASSLTDWDSPLHF
>TRBJ1-1|TRBD1|TRBV4-3|.
TGCGCCAGCAGCCAAGATTTGGACAGGGTGAGGTTCACTGAAGCTTTCTTT
CASSQDLDRVRFTEAFF
>TRBJ2-1|TRBD2|TRBV5-1|.
TGCGCCAGCAGCTTGGCCCTAGCGGTTACCTACAATGAGCAGTTCTTC
CASSLALAVTYNEQFF
>TRBJ2-3|.|TRBV28|.
TGTGCCAGCAGCCCAACAGGGTCCCACACAGATACGCAGTATTTT
CASSPTGSHTDTQYF
>TRBJ2-2|TRBD2|TRBV5-4|.
TGTGCCAGCAGCACAAGACTAGCGGGACGGGACACCGGGGAGCTGTTTTTT
CASSTRLAGRDTGELFF
>TRBJ1-6|.|TRBV27|.
TGTGCCAGCAGTTTCCAGTCCGGGATCTATAATTCACCCCTCCACTTT
CASSFQSGIYNSPLHF
>TRBJ1-2|.|TRBV6-6|.
TGTGCCAGCAGCCTATCGGCCGGATACTATGGCTACACCTTC
CASSLSAGYYGYTF
>TRBJ2-3|TRBD2|TRBV7-9|.
TGTGCCAGCAGCTTCGCTACTAGCGCTAGCACAGATACGCAGTATTTT
CASSFATSASTDTQYF
>TRBJ2-4|.|TRBV2|once
TGTGCCAGCAGTGGCAGCGGTGCCATTCAGTACTTC
CASSGSGAIQYF
>TRBJ1-1|.|TRBV3-1/TRBV3-2|.
TGTGCCAGCCAATGGGGGCGCGAGGTGGACACTGAAGCTTTCTTT
CASQWGREVDTEAFF
>TRBJ2-5|.|TRBV15|.
TGTGCCACCAGCAGAGATGGACCAGGACAGACCCAGTACTTC
CATSRDGPGQTQYF
>TRBJ2-1|.|TRBV19|.
TGTGCCAGTAGTGCCCTCGGGTCCTACAATGAGCAGTTCTTC
CASSALGSYNEQFF
>TRBJ2-7|.|TRBV29-1|.
TGCAGCGTTGGAGAGAGGCGCTCCTACGAGCAGTACTTC
CSVGERRSYEQYF
>TRBJ1-6|.|TRBV21-1|.
TGTGCCAGCAGCAAAGCCGGCGGGTGGAGGGATTCACCCCTCCACTTT
CASSKAGGWRDSPLHF
>TRBJ2-3|TRBD2|TRBV27|.
TGTGCCACCCGACTAGCGGGAGCTCCCACAGATACGCAGTATTTT
CATRLAGAPTDTQYF
>TRBJ2-7|TRBD1|TRBV6-6|.
TGTGCCAGCAGGAGACAGGGGGCGAACGAGCAGTACTTC
CASRRQGANEQYF
>TRBJ2-3|TRBD2|TRBV7-3|.
TGTGCCAGCAGCCGCCCAGGTAGCGGGGCTAGCACAGATACGCAGTATTTT
CASSRPGSGASTDTQYF
>TRBJ2-7|.|TRBV6-1|.
TGTGCCAGCAGTGAACGATGGCAGGGCTACGAGCAGTACTTC
CASSERWQGYEQYF
>TRBJ1-2|.|TRBV3-1/TRBV3-2|.
TGTGCCAGCAGCCAAGAACGGGGTAACTATGGCTACACCTTC
CASSQERGNYGYTF
>TRBJ1-1|.|TRBV19|.
TGTGCCAGTGGGGAAAGAACAGTTAACACTGAAGCTTTCTTT
CASGERTVNTEAFF
>TRBJ2-7|TRBD1|TRBV29-1|.
TGCAGCGTTGTGACAGGGGGCGAGGGGGAGCAGTACTTC
CSVVTGGEGEQYF
>TRBJ1-1|.|TRBV3-1/TRBV3-2|.
TGTGCCAGCAGCCAAGACTGTGCGAACACTGAAGCTTTCTTT
CASSQDCANTEAFF